This T cell receptor (beta chain) was captured in a study of blood T cells in healthy people across ages. Unmatched junction bases numbered 8, after V lost 8 bases and J lost 3 bases. Per germline, CDR1 DFQATT and CDR2 SNEGSKA (reference sequence). The CDR3 is 13 amino acids. With a J-beta primer mix and a sample-barcoded 5' primer, a second PCR ran 7 to 11 cycles. In TCRdb, the 5' RACE reads were re-called with MiXCR into one record per CDR3 protein. The sample consists of about 1,400,000 distinct CDR3 sequences, around 55% of them appearing once. The chain employs TRBV20-1 and TRBJ1-2, with 8 bases aligning to TRBD1. The TCR originated in a man between 18 and 35 years old in good health. Input material: blood. CDR3 loop: CSTNEDRDYGYTF. For the CDR3, the DNA is TGCAGTACTAATGAGGACAGGGACTATGGCTACACCTTC.